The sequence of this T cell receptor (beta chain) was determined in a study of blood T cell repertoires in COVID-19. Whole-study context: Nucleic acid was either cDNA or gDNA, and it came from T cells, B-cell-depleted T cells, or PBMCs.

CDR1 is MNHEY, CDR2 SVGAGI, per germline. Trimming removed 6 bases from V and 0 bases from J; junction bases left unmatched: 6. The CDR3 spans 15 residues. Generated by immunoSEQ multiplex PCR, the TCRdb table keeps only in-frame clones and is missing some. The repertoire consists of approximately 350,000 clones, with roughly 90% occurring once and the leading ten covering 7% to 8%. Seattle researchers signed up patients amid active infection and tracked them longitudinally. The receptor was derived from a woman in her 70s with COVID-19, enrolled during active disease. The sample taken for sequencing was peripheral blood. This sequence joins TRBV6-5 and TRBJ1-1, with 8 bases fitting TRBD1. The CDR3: CASSPGGAMNTEAFF. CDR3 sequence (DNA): TGTGCCAGCAGCCCAGGGGGCGCGATGAACACTGAAGCTTTCTTT.